The rows below give T cell receptor beta chains drawn from one sample of a study of blood T cell repertoires in COVID-19. Some clones are missing from TCRdb's copy, which holds only in-frame ones; the method was immunoSEQ multiplex PCR. The sample consists of 300,000 to 350,000 clones, roughly 87% of them appearing once. Material: peripheral blood. These receptors originate from a man in his late teens or twenties with active or convalescent COVID-19. The CDR3 runs from the conserved cysteine through the conserved F or W. Fields, in order: J gene, clone size, CDR3 length, V gene, D gene, CDR3 protein, CDR3 DNA. The D gene is left open where the match is weak. Rows may omit the clone size; those that give it use once, few, many or a size class.

TRBJ1-2 | . | 15 | TRBV4-1 | . | CASSQDPNRAEGYTF | TGCGCCAGCAGCCAAGATCCCAACAGGGCGGAAGGCTACACCTTC
TRBJ1-2 | . | 13 | TRBV29-1 | TRBD1 | CSVPGQGALGYTF | TGCAGCGTTCCGGGACAGGGGGCGCTTGGCTACACCTTC
TRBJ2-1 | . | 15 | TRBV7-3 | TRBD2 | CASSLKAGGRDEQFF | TGTGCCAGCAGCTTAAAGGCGGGGGGTCGGGATGAGCAGTTCTTC
TRBJ1-1 | . | 14 | TRBV5-1 | TRBD1 | CASSVGTGYTEAFF | TGCGCCAGCAGCGTCGGGACAGGGTACACTGAAGCTTTCTTT
TRBJ1-4 | . | 15 | TRBV5-1 | TRBD1 | CASSAGQGSDEKLFF | TGCGCCAGCAGCGCCGGACAGGGTTCCGATGAAAAACTGTTTTTT
TRBJ1-2 | once | 16 | TRBV7-2 | . | CASSFYVTSTGYGYTF | TGTGCCAGCAGCTTTTATGTAACCTCGACGGGATATGGCTACACCTTC
TRBJ1-1 | . | 12 | TRBV19 | . | CASSPHTGPEVF | TGTGCCAGTAGCCCGCATACAGGGCCAGAAGTCTTT
TRBJ1-2 | . | 13 | TRBV12-3/TRBV12-4 | . | CASTSPENYGYTF | TGTGCCAGCACCTCCCCGGAGAACTATGGCTACACCTTC
TRBJ1-2 | . | 14 | TRBV10-2 | . | CASNPGVGVRGYTF | TGCGCCAGCAATCCAGGGGTAGGGGTTCGTGGCTACACCTTC
TRBJ1-5 | . | 14 | TRBV24-1 | TRBD1 | CATSGGGAGQPQHF | TGTGCCACCAGTGGAGGGGGCGCGGGTCAGCCCCAGCATTTT